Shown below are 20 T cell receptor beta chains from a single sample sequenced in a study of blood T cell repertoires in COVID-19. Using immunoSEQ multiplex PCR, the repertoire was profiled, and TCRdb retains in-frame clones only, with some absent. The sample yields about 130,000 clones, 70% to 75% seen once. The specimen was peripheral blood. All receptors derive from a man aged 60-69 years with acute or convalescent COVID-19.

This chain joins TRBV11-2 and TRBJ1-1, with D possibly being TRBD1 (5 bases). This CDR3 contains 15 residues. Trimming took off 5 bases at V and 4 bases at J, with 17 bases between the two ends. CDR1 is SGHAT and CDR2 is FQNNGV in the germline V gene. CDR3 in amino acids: CASSPHYPGGTEAFF. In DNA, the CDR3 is TGTGCCAGCAGCCCACACTACCCCGGGGGCACTGAAGCTTTCTTT.

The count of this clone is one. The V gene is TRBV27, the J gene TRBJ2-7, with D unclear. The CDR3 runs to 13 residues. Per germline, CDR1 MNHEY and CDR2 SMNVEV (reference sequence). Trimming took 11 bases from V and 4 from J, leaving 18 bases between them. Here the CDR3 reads CASKRNPNYEQYF. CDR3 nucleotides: TGTGCCTCCAAGCGTAATCCTAATTACGAGCAGTACTTC.

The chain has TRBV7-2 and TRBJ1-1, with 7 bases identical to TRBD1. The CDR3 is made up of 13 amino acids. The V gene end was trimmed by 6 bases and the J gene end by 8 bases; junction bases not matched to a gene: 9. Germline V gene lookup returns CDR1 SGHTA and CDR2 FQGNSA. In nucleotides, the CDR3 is TGTGCCAGCAGTTATCAACCGGGACAGGAAGCTTTCTTT. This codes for CASSYQPGQEAFF. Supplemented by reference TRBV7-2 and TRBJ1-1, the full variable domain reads GAGVSQSPSNKVTEKGKDVELRCDPISGHTALYWYRQSLGQGLEFLIYFQGNSAPDKSGLPSDRFSAERTGGSVSTLTIQRTQQEDSAVYLCASSYQPGQEAFFGQGTRLTVV.

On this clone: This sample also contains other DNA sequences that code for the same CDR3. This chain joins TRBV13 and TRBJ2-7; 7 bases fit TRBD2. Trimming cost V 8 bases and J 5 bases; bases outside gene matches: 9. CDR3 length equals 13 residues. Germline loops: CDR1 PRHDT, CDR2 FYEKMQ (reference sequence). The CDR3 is CASGRGRGDEQYF. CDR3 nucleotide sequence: TGTGCCAGCGGGCGGGGGAGGGGCGACGAGCAGTACTTC.

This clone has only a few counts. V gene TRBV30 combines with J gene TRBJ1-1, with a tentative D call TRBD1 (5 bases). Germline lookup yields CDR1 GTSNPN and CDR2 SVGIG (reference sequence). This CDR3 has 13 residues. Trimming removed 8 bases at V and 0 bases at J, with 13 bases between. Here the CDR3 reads CAGGTSMNTEAFF. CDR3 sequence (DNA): TGTGCCGGAGGGACCAGCATGAACACTGAAGCTTTCTTT.

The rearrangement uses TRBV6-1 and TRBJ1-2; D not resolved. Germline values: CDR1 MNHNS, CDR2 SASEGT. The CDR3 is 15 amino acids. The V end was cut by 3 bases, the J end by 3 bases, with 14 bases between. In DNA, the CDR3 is TGTGCCAGCAGTGATCCCCCCGCGGGAGACTATGGCTACACCTTC. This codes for CASSDPPAGDYGYTF.

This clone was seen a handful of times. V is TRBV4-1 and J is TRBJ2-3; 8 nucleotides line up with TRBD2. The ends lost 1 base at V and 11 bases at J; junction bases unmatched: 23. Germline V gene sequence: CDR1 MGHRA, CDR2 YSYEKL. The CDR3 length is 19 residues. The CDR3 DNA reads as TGCGCCAGCAGCCAAGGGATGCAGTTAGCGGGACGGACGTTCGGAAAGCAGTATTTT. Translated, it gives CASSQGMQLAGRTFGKQYF.

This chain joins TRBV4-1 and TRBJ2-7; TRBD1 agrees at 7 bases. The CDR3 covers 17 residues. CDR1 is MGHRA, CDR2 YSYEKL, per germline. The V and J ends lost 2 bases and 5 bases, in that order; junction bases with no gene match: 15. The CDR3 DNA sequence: TGCGCCAGCAGCCAAAAACCTACTACCCGACAGGGCCACGAGCAGTACTTC. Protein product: CASSQKPTTRQGHEQYF.

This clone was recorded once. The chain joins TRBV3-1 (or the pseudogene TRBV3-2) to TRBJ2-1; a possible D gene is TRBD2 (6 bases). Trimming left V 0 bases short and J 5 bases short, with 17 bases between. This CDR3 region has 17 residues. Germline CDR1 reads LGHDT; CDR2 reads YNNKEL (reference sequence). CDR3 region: CASSQDRSGVLDNEQFF. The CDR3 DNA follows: TGTGCCAGCAGCCAAGATCGATCGGGAGTCTTGGACAATGAGCAGTTCTTC.

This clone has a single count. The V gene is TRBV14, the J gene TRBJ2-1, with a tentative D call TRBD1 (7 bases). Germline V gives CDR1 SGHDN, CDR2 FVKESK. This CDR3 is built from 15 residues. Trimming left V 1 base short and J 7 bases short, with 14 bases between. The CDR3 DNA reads TGTGCCAGCAGCCAAGTAGGGGGCGCGGGGAATGAGCAGTTCTTC. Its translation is CASSQVGGAGNEQFF.

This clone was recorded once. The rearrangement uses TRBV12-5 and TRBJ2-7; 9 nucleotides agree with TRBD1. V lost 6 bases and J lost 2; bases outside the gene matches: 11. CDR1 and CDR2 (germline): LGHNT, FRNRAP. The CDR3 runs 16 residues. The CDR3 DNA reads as TGTGCTAGTGGCCCTGGCCCTGACAGGGGGGCCTACGAGCAGTACTTC. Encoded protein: CASGPGPDRGAYEQYF.

The CDR3 protein is CATSRAGGRGYGYTF. CDR3 DNA: TGTGCCACCAGCAGAGCGGGTGGGCGGGGCTATGGCTACACCTTC. J is TRBJ1-2 and V is TRBV15; no firm D call. The CDR3 is made up of 15 amino acids. The germline V and J ends were trimmed by 1 base and 4 bases, with 13 bases remaining between them. Germline lookup yields CDR1 LNHNV and CDR2 YYDKDF (reference sequence).

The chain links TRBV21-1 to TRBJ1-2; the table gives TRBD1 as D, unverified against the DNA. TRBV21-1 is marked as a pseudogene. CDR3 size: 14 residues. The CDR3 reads CASSKAQVNYGYTF. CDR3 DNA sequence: TGTGCCAGCAGCAAAGCGCAGGTAAACTATGGCTACACCTTC.

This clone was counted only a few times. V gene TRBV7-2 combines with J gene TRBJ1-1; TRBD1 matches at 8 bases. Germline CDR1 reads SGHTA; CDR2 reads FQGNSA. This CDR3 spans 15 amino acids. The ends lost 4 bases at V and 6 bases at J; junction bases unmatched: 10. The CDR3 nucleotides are TGTGCCAGCAGCTATAAACAGGGGGTAGGGGCTGAAGCTTTCTTT. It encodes CASSYKQGVGAEAFF.

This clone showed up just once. The CDR3 region has the DNA TGTGCCAGCAGTTTCGACAGGCTCCTGTCTGGCTACACCTTC. It specifies CASSFDRLLSGYTF. The chain recombines TRBV2 with TRBJ1-2, with a tentative D call TRBD1 (6 bases). Germline-derived CDR1 and CDR2 are SNHLY and FYNNEI. V shed 5 bases and J shed 7 bases, with 17 bases lying between them. CDR3 length: 14 residues.

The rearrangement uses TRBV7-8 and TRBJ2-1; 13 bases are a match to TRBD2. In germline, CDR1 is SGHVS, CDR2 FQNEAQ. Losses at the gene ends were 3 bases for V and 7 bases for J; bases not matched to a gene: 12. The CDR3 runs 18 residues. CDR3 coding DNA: TGTGCCAGCAGCTTTAGAGCTACTAGCGGGAGGGCCATTAATGAGCAGTTCTTC. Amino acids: CASSFRATSGRAINEQFF.

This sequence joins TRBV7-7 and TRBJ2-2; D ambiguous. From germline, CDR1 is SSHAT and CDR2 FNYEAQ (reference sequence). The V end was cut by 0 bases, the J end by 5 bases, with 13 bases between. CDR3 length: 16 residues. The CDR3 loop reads CASSLAQAGSTGELFF. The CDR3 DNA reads TGTGCCAGCAGCTTAGCGCAGGCAGGAAGTACCGGGGAGCTGTTTTTT.

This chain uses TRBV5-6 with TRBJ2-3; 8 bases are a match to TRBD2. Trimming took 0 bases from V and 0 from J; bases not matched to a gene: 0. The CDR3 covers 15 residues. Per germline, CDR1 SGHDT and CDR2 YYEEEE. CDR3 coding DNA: TGTGCCAGCAGCTTGGGACTAGCGAGCACAGATACGCAGTATTTT. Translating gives CASSLGLASTDTQYF.

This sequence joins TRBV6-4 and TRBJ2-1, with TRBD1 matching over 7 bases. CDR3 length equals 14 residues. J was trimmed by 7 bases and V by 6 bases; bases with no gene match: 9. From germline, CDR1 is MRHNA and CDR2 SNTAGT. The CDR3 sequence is CASSPQGVSNEQFF. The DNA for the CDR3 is TGTGCCAGCAGCCCGCAGGGGGTCTCGAATGAGCAGTTCTTC.

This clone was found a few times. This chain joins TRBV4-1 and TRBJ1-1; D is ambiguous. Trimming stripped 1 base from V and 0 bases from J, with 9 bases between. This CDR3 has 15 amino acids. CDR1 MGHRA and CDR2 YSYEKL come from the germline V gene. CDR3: CASSQGSRVNTEAFF. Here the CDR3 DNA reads TGCGCCAGCAGCCAAGGCAGTCGGGTGAACACTGAAGCTTTCTTT.